One and the same sample provided the 26 T cell receptor beta chains below, sequenced in a study of T cell repertoires in cytomegalovirus infection. TCRdb re-called the reads through MiXCR, storing one row per CDR3 protein. The table has around 530,000 distinct CDR3 sequences, approximately 25% seen once. The material sequenced was PBMCs. All receptors derive from a human donor in good health (CMV status not recorded). Some clones in this sample may be carry-over from other donors' samples.

The gene calls are TRBV27 and TRBJ2-3; TRBD1 might be the D (6 bases). Trimming left V 7 bases short and J 2 bases short, with 13 bases between. Looked up from germline, CDR1 is MNHEY and CDR2 is SMNVEV (reference sequence). The CDR3 contains 14 residues. The CDR3 DNA reads TGTGCCAGCAACTTGGGACACCCCACAGATACGCAGTATTTT. Translating it yields CASNLGHPTDTQYF.

The V call is TRBV20-1, the J call TRBJ2-5; D may be TRBD1 (6 bases). The CDR3 is 12 residues long. Germline V gene data show CDR1 as DFQATT and CDR2 as SNEGSKA (reference sequence). The CDR3, as DNA: TGCAGCGCCAACAGGGATCAGGAGACCCAGTACTTC. Its translation is CSANRDQETQYF.

V and J are TRBV19 and TRBJ1-1; D ambiguous. Trimming left V 7 bases short and J 1 base short, with 10 bases between. Per the germline V gene, CDR1 is LNHDA and CDR2 is SQIVND (reference sequence). The CDR3 totals 13 residues. CDR3: CASNWGGNTEAFF. In DNA form, the CDR3 reads TGTGCCAGTAACTGGGGAGGGAACACTGAAGCTTTCTTT.

In this sample, this clonotype turned up a few times. The chain couples TRBV20-1 to TRBJ1-6; 7 nucleotides line up with TRBD1. CDR3 length equals 16 residues. J lost 7 bases, V lost 1 base, and 10 bases had no gene match. Germline V gene data show CDR1 as DFQATT and CDR2 as SNEGSKA (reference sequence). This CDR3 is CSARAGEGARNSPLHF. CDR3 in DNA: TGCAGTGCTAGAGCCGGGGAGGGGGCGCGAAATTCACCCCTCCACTTT.

This clonotype was detected ten times or more. This chain uses TRBV28 with TRBJ2-1; D ambiguous. This CDR3 spans 12 amino acids. V was clipped by 10 bases and J by 8 bases, with 15 bases between them. Germline CDR1 and CDR2: MDHEN and SYDVKM. In DNA form, the CDR3 reads TGTGCCATTTGGTCGAATAAGGATGAGCAGTTCTTC. Protein: CAIWSNKDEQFF. Together with reference TRBV28 and TRBJ2-1, the CDR3 gives the full variable domain: DVKVTQSSRYLVKRTGEKVFLECVQDMDHENMFWYRQDPGLGLRLIYFSYDVKMKEKGDIPEGYSVSREKKERFSLILESASTNQTSMYLCAIWSNKDEQFFGPGTRLTVL.

The chain links TRBV2 to TRBJ1-2; 7 bases agree with TRBD1. With V trimmed by 8 bases and J by 5 bases, 5 bases remained unmatched. The CDR3 consists of 12 residues. Germline V gene sequence: CDR1 SNHLY, CDR2 FYNNEI. CDR3 in amino acids: CASAGTEYGYTF. The CDR3 DNA follows: TGTGCCAGCGCCGGGACAGAATATGGCTACACCTTC.

The CDR3 DNA reads as TGTGCCAGCTCGGGACTAGCGGGATCGCGGGCCAACGTCCTGACTTTC. This sequence encodes CASSGLAGSRANVLTF. This chain joins TRBV3-1 and TRBJ2-6, with TRBD2 identical over 13 bases. There are 16 residues in the CDR3. Unmatched junction bases numbered 6, after V lost 8 bases and J lost 5 bases. Germline loops: CDR1 LGHDT, CDR2 YNNKEL (reference sequence). The variable domain in full, with the rest retrieved from reference TRBV3-1 and TRBJ2-6, is DTAVSQTPKYLVTQMGNDKSIKCEQNLGHDTMYWYKQDSKKFLKIMFSYNNKELIINETVPNRFSPKSPDKAHLNLHINSLELGDSAVYFCASSGLAGSRANVLTFGAGSRLTVL.

In nucleotides, the CDR3 is TGCAGTGCTAGAGATCCCCGACAGACTTCTAACACTGAAGCTTTCTTT. It encodes CSARDPRQTSNTEAFF. This chain links TRBV20-1 with TRBJ1-1; D may be TRBD1 (5 bases). The CDR3 runs to 16 residues. Per germline, CDR1 DFQATT and CDR2 SNEGSKA (reference sequence). The V end was cut by 0 bases, the J end by 2 bases, with 16 bases between.

This clonotype was detected only a few times. This chain uses TRBV12-3 or TRBV12-4 with TRBJ2-2; the match to TRBD2 covers 7 bases. The CDR3 has 14 residues. V trimming: 6 bases; J trimming: 4 bases; junction bases outside the gene matches: 5. The CDR3 DNA sequence: TGTGCCAGCAGCGTTACTAGCGTCACCGGGGAGCTGTTTTTT. Encoded protein: CASSVTSVTGELFF.

This clonotype was counted only a few times. The chain employs TRBV28 and TRBJ1-5; D gene uncertain. The CDR3 sequence is 15 residues long. Per germline, CDR1 MDHEN and CDR2 SYDVKM. Trimming shortened V by 1 base and J by 2 bases, and 9 bases separated the two germline ends. CDR3 loop: CASSLSMAGNQPQHF. The CDR3 bases are TGTGCCAGCAGTTTATCGATGGCCGGCAATCAGCCCCAGCATTTT.

V gene TRBV20-1 combines with J gene TRBJ2-5, with TRBD2 matching 7 bases. The germline V gene has CDR1 DFQATT and CDR2 SNEGSKA (reference sequence). The CDR3 length is 17 residues. Losses at the gene ends were 3 bases for V and 2 bases for J; bases not matched to a gene: 15. The CDR3 is CSASRGQFGLGQETQYF. CDR3 nucleotide sequence: TGCAGTGCTAGTAGGGGTCAATTTGGACTAGGTCAAGAGACCCAGTACTTC.

The CDR3 is CASSSGLGVGYGYTF. The CDR3 DNA is TGTGCCAGCAGCTCGGGTCTGGGAGTCGGCTATGGCTACACCTTC. V gene TRBV11-2 combines with J gene TRBJ1-2; no firm D call. The CDR3 length is 15 residues. Between the trimmed V and J ends, which lost 4 bases and 4 bases, there was a span of 16 bases. Per the germline V gene, CDR1 is SGHAT and CDR2 is FQNNGV.

This chain joins TRBV4-1 and TRBJ2-7; TRBD2 is a possible D gene (5 bases). V gave up 0 bases and J gave up 7 bases, with 7 bases separating them. Looked up from germline, CDR1 is MGHRA and CDR2 is YSYEKL. CDR3 length: 12 amino acids. CDR3 sequence: CASSQDEGEQYF. Here the CDR3 DNA reads TGCGCCAGCAGCCAAGATGAGGGAGAGCAGTACTTC.

The rearrangement links TRBV4-2 to TRBJ2-7; 7 nucleotides align to TRBD1. CDR1 is LGHNA and CDR2 is YNFKEQ in the germline V gene. The V and J ends lost 2 bases and 2 bases, in that order; junction bases with no gene match: 3. This CDR3 spans 14 amino acids. Written as DNA, the CDR3 is TGTGCCAGCAGCCAAATAGGACAGGCCTACGAGCAGTACTTC. It yields the protein CASSQIGQAYEQYF.

This chain connects TRBV7-2 to TRBJ1-1; D is possibly TRBD1 (5 bases). Germline values: CDR1 SGHTA, CDR2 FQGNSA. The V end lost 2 bases, the J end lost 7 bases, and 20 bases lay between the germline ends. The CDR3 has 16 residues. The CDR3 bases are TGTGCCAGCAGCTTAAGGGCCAACAGTCGGGGGGATGAAGCTTTCTTT. This gives the protein CASSLRANSRGDEAFF.

There are a few counts of this clonotype. J is TRBJ2-1 and V is TRBV11-3, with D possibly called TRBD1 or TRBD2 (5 bases each). V shed 1 base and J shed 6 bases, with 10 bases lying between them. Germline V lookup: CDR1 SGHNT, CDR2 YENEEA. The CDR3 has 14 residues. The CDR3: CASSLGRGPNEQFF. CDR3 in DNA: TGTGCCAGCAGCTTAGGACGGGGACCCAATGAGCAGTTCTTC.

This clonotype has at least ten counts. The CDR3 region is CASSARTSGSSYNEQFF. DNA for the CDR3: TGTGCCAGCAGCGCGAGGACTAGCGGGAGCTCCTACAATGAGCAGTTCTTC. The chain carries TRBV7-6 and TRBJ2-1; 13 positions match TRBD2. The CDR3 is 17 amino acids. The trim removed 5 bases at V and 0 bases at J, leaving 4 bases unmatched. Germline V CDR1 and CDR2: SGHVS, FNYEAQ.

The gene calls are TRBV7-6 and TRBJ2-3; 14 bases align to TRBD2. V lost 5 bases, J lost 0 bases, and 7 bases stayed unmatched. CDR3 size: 18 residues. Germline V gene data show CDR1 as SGHVS and CDR2 as FNYEAQ. The CDR3 sequence: CASSLGTSGSASTDTQYF. The CDR3 DNA sequence: TGTGCCAGCAGCCTCGGGACTAGCGGGAGTGCTAGCACAGATACGCAGTATTTT. Full variable domain (missing parts from reference TRBV7-6 and TRBJ2-3): GAGVSQSPRYKVTKRGQDVALRCDPISGHVSLYWYRQALGQGPEFLTYFNYEAQQDKSGLPNDRFSAERPEGSISTLTIQRTEQRDSAMYRCASSLGTSGSASTDTQYFGPGTRLTVL.

This rearrangement joins TRBV12-3 or TRBV12-4 to TRBJ2-1; 8 positions match TRBD1. The CDR3 is 12 amino acids. V shed 5 bases and J 8 bases; nucleotides not matched to a gene: 2. The CDR3: CASSPRGHEQFF. The CDR3 DNA sequence: TGTGCCAGCAGTCCCAGGGGGCATGAGCAGTTCTTC.

This clonotype was detected ten times or more. V gene TRBV11-2 combines with J gene TRBJ2-5; the D gene is possibly TRBD1 (5 bases). Germline V CDR1 and CDR2: SGHAT, FQNNGV. The CDR3 consists of 15 residues. Trimming shortened V by 0 bases and J by 4 bases, and 12 bases separated the two germline ends. The CDR3, as DNA: TGTGCCAGCAGCTTAGACTTGGCAGGGCGAGAGACCCAGTACTTC. This codes for CASSLDLAGRETQYF.

The chain recombines TRBV7-8 with TRBJ1-2; 9 bases are shared with TRBD1. The CDR3 runs to 16 residues. Losses at the gene ends were 5 bases for V and 3 bases for J; bases not matched to a gene: 10. Germline V gives CDR1 SGHVS, CDR2 FQNEAQ. The CDR3, as DNA: TGTGCCAGCAGCCCCCTTAGACAGGGGGGCTACTATGGCTACACCTTC. The encoded protein is CASSPLRQGGYYGYTF.

V usage is TRBV5-6 and J usage is TRBJ2-5, with D perhaps given as TRBD1 or TRBD2 (6 bases each). The V end was cut by 4 bases, the J end by 4 bases, with 23 bases between. There are 17 residues in the CDR3. CDR1 is SGHDT and CDR2 is YYEEEE in the germline V gene. The CDR3 region has the DNA TGTGCCAGCAGCCCATCGTGGGGGGACATTAAAAGAGAGACCCAGTACTTC. Amino acid sequence: CASSPSWGDIKRETQYF.

This clonotype was counted at least ten times. The chain carries TRBV7-2 and TRBJ1-1; D is unresolved. Germline V gives CDR1 SGHTA, CDR2 FQGNSA. CDR3 length equals 14 residues. Trimming left V 1 base short and J 5 bases short, with 11 bases between. CDR3 sequence: CASSLEYSETEAFF. CDR3 DNA: TGTGCCAGCAGCTTAGAATATTCGGAGACTGAAGCTTTCTTT.

A few counts support this clonotype. This chain connects TRBV5-1 to TRBJ2-3; D possibly corresponds to TRBD1 (5 bases). The CDR3 sequence is 12 residues long. V was shortened by 4 bases and J by 5 bases, with 8 bases between the two germline ends. CDR1 SGHRS and CDR2 YFSETQ come from the germline V gene. The CDR3 sequence: CASSDQGDTQYF. The CDR3 DNA reads as TGCGCCAGCAGCGACCAGGGAGATACGCAGTATTTT.

This chain links TRBV19 with TRBJ2-2; perhaps TRBD1 as D (5 bases). In germline, CDR1 is LNHDA, CDR2 SQIVND (reference sequence). V lost 2 bases, J lost 4 bases, and 14 bases lay in between. The CDR3 sequence is 16 residues long. The CDR3 DNA reads TGTGCCAGTAGTATACAGGGTGGGCGAGGCACCGGGGAGCTGTTTTTT. The encoded protein is CASSIQGGRGTGELFF.

This clonotype was counted ten times or more. The CDR3 coding sequence is TGTGCCAGCACGGGGAGGTCGGGGACGCAGTATTTT. This sequence encodes CASTGRSGTQYF. V gene TRBV7-2 combines with J gene TRBJ2-3; perhaps TRBD2 as D (6 bases). Trimming took 7 bases from V and 9 from J, leaving 14 bases between them. In germline, CDR1 is SGHTA, CDR2 FQGNSA. CDR3 size: 12 residues.